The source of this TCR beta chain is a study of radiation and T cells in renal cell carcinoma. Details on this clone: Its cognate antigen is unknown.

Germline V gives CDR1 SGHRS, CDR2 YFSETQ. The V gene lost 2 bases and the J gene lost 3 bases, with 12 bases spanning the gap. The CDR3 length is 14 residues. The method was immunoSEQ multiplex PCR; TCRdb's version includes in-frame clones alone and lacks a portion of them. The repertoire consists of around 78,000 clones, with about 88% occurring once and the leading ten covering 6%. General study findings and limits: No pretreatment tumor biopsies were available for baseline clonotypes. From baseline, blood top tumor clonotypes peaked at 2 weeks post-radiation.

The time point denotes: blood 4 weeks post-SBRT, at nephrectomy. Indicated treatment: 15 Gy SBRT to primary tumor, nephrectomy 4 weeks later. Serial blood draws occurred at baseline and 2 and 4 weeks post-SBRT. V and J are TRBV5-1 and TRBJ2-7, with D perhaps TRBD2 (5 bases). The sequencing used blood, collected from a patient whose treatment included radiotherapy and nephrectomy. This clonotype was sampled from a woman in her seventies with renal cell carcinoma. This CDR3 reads CASSFTFGGYEQYF. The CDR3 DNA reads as TGCGCCAGCAGCTTTACATTCGGAGGCTACGAGCAGTACTTC.